This TCR beta chain was sequenced in a study of lung T cells in sarcoidosis with Löfgren's syndrome. Across the study: Analyses focused on Löfgren's syndrome patients.

This clonotype was counted many times. TCRdb re-analysed the reads in MiXCR, keeping a single row per CDR3 protein. Of just under 20,000 distinct CDR3 sequences in the sample, about 22% are singletons; the top ten hold around 4.1%. The CDR3 has 16 amino acids. V was shortened by 2 bases and J by 0 bases, with 11 bases between the two germline ends. From germline, CDR1 is MDHEN and CDR2 SYDVKM. The chain is built from TRBV28 and TRBJ1-3; D call uncertain. The sequence was obtained from a human donor with sarcoidosis (Löfgren's syndrome or another form), or a control subject (not recorded which). Sample: CD4+ T cells from PBMCs. The DNA for the CDR3 is TGTGCCAGCAGTTTAGTTGGGCGGAACTCTGGAAACACCATATATTTT. It codes for CASSLVGRNSGNTIYF.